The clone carrying this T cell receptor beta chain occurred many times. The data were taken from a study of T cells in Graves' hyperthyroidism and ophthalmopathy. TCR beta CDR3 regions were amplified from RNA transcripts. HTBI primers were employed in a first-round RT-PCR of the TCR CDR3. TCRdb ran MiXCR on the multiplex PCR reads and lists one entry per CDR3 protein. The sample consists of about 410,000 distinct CDR3 sequences, more than 14% of them appearing once. The CDR3 totals 15 residues. The V segment lost 3 bases and the J segment 13 bases; nucleotides outside the gene matches: 17. Germline V CDR1 and CDR2: SGHAT, FQNNGV.

The sequenced sample was blood. The V and J genes are TRBV11-2 and TRBJ1-2; the match to TRBD1 covers 7 bases. The TCR was taken from a woman aged 30 to 39 with Graves' ophthalmopathy. In DNA, the CDR3 is TGTGCCAGCAGCTTCGGGATCCGGGGACAGACTAATCCCACCTTC. Amino acid sequence: CASSFGIRGQTNPTF.